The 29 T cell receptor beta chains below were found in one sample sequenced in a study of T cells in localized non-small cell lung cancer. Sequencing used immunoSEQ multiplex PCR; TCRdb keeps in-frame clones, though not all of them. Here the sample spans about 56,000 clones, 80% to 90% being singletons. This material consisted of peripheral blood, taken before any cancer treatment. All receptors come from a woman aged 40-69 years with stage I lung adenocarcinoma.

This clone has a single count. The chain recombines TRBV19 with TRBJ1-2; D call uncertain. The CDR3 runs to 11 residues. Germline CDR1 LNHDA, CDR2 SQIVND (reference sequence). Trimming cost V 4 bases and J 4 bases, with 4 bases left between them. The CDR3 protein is CASSTLYGYTF. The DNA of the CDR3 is TGTGCCAGTAGTACACTCTATGGCTACACCTTC.

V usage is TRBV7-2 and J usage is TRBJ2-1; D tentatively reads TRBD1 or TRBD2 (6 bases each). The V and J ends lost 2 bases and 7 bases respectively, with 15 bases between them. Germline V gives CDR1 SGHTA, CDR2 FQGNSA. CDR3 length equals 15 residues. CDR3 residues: CASSLILGGRNEQFF. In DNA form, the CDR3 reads TGTGCCAGCAGCTTAATCCTGGGGGGCCGTAATGAGCAGTTCTTC.

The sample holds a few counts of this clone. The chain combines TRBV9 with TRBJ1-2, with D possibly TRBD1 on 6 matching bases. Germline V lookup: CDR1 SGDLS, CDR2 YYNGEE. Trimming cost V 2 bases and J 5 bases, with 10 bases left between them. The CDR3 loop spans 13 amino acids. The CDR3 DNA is TGTGCCAGCAGCGTTGCGCAGGGGTATGGCTACACCTTC. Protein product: CASSVAQGYGYTF.

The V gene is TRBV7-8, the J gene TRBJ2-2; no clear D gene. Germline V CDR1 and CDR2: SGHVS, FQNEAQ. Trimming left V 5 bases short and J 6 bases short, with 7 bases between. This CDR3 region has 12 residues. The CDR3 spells CASSPLAGELFF. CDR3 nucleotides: TGTGCCAGCAGCCCATTAGCCGGGGAGCTGTTTTTT.

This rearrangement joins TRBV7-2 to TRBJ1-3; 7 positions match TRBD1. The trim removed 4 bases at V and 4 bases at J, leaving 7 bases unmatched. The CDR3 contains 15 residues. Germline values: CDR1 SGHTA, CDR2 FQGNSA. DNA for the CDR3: TGTGCCAGCAGCTATGGACAGGCGGGGGGAAACACCATATATTTT. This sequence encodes CASSYGQAGGNTIYF. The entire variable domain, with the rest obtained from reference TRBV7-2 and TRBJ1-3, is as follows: GAGVSQSPSNKVTEKGKDVELRCDPISGHTALYWYRQSLGQGLEFLIYFQGNSAPDKSGLPSDRFSAERTGGSVSTLTIQRTQQEDSAVYLCASSYGQAGGNTIYFGEGSWLTVV.

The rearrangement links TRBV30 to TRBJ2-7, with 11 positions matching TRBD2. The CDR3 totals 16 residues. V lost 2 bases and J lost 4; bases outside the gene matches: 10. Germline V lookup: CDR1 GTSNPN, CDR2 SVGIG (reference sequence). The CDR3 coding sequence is TGTGCCTGGAGTCCCCAACTAGCGGGGGCCCTTTACGAGCAGTACTTC. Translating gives CAWSPQLAGALYEQYF.

The CDR3 DNA sequence: TGTGCCAGCAGCTCGACCGGGACCGTGCTTGGCGAGCAGTACTTC. Translating it yields CASSSTGTVLGEQYF. The chain joins TRBV7-9 to TRBJ2-7, with D possibly called TRBD1 or TRBD2 (5 bases each). The CDR3 has 15 residues. The germline V and J ends were trimmed by 4 bases and 6 bases, with 19 bases remaining between them. Looked up from germline, CDR1 is SEHNR and CDR2 is FQNEAQ (reference sequence).

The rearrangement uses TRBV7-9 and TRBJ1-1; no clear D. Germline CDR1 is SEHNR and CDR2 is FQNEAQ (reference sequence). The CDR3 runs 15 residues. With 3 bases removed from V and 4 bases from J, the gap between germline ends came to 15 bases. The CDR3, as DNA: TGTGCCAGCAGCTTCCTCGGGCTAGTCGGCACTGAAGCTTTCTTT. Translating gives CASSFLGLVGTEAFF.

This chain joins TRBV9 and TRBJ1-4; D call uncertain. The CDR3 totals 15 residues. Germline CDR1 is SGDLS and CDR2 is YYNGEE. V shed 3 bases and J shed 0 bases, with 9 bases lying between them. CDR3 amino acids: CASSANIATNEKLFF. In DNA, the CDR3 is TGTGCCAGCAGCGCTAATATTGCAACTAATGAAAAACTGTTTTTT.

The CDR3 sequence: CASSVRQGQETQYF. The CDR3 nucleotides read TGTGCCAGCAGCGTAAGACAGGGTCAAGAGACCCAGTACTTC. The chain combines TRBV9 with TRBJ2-5; 7 nucleotides match TRBD1. With 1 base clipped from V and 2 bases from J, the junction kept 2 bases outside the gene matches. This CDR3 spans 14 amino acids. Germline assignment: CDR1 SGDLS and CDR2 YYNGEE.

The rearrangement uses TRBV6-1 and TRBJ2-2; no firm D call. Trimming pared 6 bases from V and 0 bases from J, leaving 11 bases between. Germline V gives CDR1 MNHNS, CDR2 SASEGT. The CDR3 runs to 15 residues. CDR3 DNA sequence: TGTGCCAGCAGCCAAGGACGGACGAACACCGGGGAGCTGTTTTTT. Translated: CASSQGRTNTGELFF.

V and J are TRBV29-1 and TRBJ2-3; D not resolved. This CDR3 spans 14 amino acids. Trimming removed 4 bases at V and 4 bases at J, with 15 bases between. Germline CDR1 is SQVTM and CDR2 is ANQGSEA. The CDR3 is CSVVRSTSPDTQYF. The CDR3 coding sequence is TGCAGCGTTGTAAGGTCCACCAGCCCAGATACGCAGTATTTT.

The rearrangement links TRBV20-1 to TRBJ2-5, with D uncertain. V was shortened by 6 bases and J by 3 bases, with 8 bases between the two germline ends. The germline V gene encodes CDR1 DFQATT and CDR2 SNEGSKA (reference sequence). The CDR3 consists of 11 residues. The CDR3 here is CSAPVKETQYF. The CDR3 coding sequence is TGCAGTGCCCCCGTCAAAGAGACCCAGTACTTC.

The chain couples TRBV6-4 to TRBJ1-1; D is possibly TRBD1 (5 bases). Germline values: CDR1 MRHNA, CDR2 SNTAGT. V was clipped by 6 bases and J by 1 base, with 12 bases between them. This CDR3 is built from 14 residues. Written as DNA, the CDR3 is TGTGCCAGCAGAGGACACTTACCGAACACTGAAGCTTTCTTT. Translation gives CASRGHLPNTEAFF.

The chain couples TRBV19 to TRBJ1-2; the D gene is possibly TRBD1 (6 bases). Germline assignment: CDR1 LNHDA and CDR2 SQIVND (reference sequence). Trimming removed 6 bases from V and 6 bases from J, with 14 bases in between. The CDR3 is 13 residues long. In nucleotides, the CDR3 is TGTGCCAGTAGCGGCACAGGGATTGATGGCTACACCTTC. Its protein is CASSGTGIDGYTF.

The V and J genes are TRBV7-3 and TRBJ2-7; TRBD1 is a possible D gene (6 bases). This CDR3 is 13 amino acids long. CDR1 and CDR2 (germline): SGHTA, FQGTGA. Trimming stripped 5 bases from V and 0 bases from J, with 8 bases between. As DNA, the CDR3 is TGTGCCAGCAGCCCGGACAGCTCCTACGAGCAGTACTTC. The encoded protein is CASSPDSSYEQYF.

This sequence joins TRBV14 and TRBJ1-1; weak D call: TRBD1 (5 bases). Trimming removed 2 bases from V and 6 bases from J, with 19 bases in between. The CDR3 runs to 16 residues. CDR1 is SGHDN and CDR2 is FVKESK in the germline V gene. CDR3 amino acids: CASSQSLGLKRAEAFF. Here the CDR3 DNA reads TGTGCCAGCAGCCAATCTCTGGGGCTCAAAAGGGCTGAAGCTTTCTTT.

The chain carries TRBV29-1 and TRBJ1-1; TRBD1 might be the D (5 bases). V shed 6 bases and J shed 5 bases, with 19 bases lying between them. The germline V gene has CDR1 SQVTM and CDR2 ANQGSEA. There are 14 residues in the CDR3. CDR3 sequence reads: CSVVPRAVGTEAFF. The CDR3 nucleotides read TGCAGCGTGGTCCCCAGGGCCGTCGGAACTGAAGCTTTCTTT.

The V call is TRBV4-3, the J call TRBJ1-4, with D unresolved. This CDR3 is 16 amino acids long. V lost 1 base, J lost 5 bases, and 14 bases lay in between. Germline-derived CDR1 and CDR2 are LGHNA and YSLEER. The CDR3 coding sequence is TGCGCCAGCAGCCAAGTCTACCGGGTTAAAAATGAAAAACTGTTTTTT. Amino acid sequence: CASSQVYRVKNEKLFF.

As DNA, the CDR3 is TGTGCCAGCAGCTTGCGGGGAATGCGCACAGATACGCAGTATTTT. It specifies CASSLRGMRTDTQYF. The V gene is TRBV5-6, the J gene TRBJ2-3; D is possibly TRBD2 (5 bases). From germline, CDR1 is SGHDT and CDR2 YYEEEE. The V end was cut by 1 base, the J end by 1 base, with 10 bases between. The length of the CDR3 is 15 residues.

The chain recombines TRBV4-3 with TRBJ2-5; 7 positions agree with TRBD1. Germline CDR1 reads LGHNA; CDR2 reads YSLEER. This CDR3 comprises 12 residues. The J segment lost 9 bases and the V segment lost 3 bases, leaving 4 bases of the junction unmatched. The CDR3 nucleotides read TGCGCCAGCAGCCAGGTACAGGGGCCCCAGTACTTC. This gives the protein CASSQVQGPQYF.

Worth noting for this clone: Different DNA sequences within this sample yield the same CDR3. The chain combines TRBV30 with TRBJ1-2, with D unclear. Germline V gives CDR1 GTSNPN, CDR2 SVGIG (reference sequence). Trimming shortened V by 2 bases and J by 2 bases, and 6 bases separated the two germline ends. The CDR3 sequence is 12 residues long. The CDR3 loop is CAWSRGNYGYTF. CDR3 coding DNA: TGTGCCTGGAGTCGAGGGAACTATGGCTACACCTTC.

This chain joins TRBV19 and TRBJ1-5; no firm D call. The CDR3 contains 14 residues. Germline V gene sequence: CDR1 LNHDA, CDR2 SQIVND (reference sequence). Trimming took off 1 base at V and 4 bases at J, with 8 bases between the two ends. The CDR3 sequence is CASSIARTNQPQHF. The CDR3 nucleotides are TGTGCCAGTAGTATAGCTCGCACAAATCAGCCCCAGCATTTT.

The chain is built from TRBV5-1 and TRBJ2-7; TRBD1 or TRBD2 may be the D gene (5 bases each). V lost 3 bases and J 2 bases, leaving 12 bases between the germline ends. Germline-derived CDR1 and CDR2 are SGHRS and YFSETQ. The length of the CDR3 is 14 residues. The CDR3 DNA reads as TGCGCCAGCAGCTCCCGGGACGCCGCCTACGAGCAGTACTTC. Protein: CASSSRDAAYEQYF.

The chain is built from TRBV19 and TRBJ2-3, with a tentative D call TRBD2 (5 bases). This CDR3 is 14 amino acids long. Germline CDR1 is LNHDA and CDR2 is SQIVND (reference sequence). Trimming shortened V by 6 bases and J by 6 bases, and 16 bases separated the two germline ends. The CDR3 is CASSPNSGYDTQYF. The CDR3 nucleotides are TGTGCCAGTAGCCCTAATTCGGGGTATGATACGCAGTATTTT. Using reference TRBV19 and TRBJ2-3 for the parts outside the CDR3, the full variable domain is DGGITQSPKYLFRKEGQNVTLSCEQNLNHDAMYWYRQDPGQGLRLIYYSQIVNDFQKGDIAEGYSVSREKKESFPLTVTSAQKNPTAFYLCASSPNSGYDTQYFGPGTRLTVL.

The CDR3 region is CASSETRGTQYF. The CDR3 coding sequence is TGCGCCAGCAGTGAGACCCGGGGTACGCAGTATTTT. V gene TRBV10-1 combines with J gene TRBJ2-3, with a tentative D call TRBD2 (5 bases). In germline, CDR1 is WNHNN, CDR2 SYGVQD (reference sequence). The CDR3 is 12 amino acids. V lost 2 bases, J lost 8 bases, and 8 bases lay in between.

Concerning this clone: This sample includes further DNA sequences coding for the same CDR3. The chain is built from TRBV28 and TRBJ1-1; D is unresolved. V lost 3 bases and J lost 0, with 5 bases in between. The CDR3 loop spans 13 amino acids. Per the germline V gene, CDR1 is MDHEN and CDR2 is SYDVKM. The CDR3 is CASSLVVNTEAFF. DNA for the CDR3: TGTGCCAGCAGTTTGGTCGTGAACACTGAAGCTTTCTTT.

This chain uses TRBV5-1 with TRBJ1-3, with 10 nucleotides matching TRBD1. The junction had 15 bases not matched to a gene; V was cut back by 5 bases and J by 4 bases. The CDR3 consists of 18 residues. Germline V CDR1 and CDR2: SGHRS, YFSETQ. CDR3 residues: CASSLISTRDRGGNTIYF. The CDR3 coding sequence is TGCGCCAGCAGTTTGATATCAACCCGGGACAGGGGAGGAAACACCATATATTTT.

CDR3 DNA sequence: TGCGCCAGCAGCGTAAACAGGGGGCGCACAGATACGCAGTATTTT. It yields the protein CASSVNRGRTDTQYF. The chain couples TRBV5-1 to TRBJ2-3; the match to TRBD1 covers 9 bases. This CDR3 comprises 15 residues. Germline trimming cut 4 bases from V and 1 base from J; bases unmatched to any gene: 4. CDR1 and CDR2 from the germline V gene are SGHRS and YFSETQ.